This T cell receptor beta chain comes out of a study of shared clonotypes between healthy human individuals. The method was immunoSEQ multiplex PCR; TCRdb's version includes in-frame clones alone and lacks a portion of them. The sample records approximately 1,500,000 clones, roughly 98% being singletons. Germline CDR1 reads SGHAT; CDR2 reads FQDESV (reference sequence). The CDR3 spans 16 residues. V gave up 5 bases and J gave up 3 bases, with 19 bases separating them. V and J are TRBV11-1 and TRBJ2-5; D is possibly TRBD1 or TRBD2 (5 bases each). What was sequenced was naive CD4+ T cells sorted from blood. Stated subset: CD45RA+ positively selected. The origin of this receptor is a man younger than 45 in good health. CDR3 loop: CASSPTRGDGEETQYF. For the CDR3, the DNA is TGTGCCAGCAGCCCGACACGAGGGGATGGGGAAGAGACCCAGTACTTC.